Listed below are T cell receptor beta chains from one sample, sequenced in a study of T cell changes during pregnancy in multiple sclerosis. Profiling relied on immunoSEQ multiplex PCR, and the TCRdb table lists in-frame clones only, not all of them. This table holds tens of thousands of clones, 75% to 90% found once. This specimen consisted of peripheral blood, obtained before pregnancy. Every receptor here comes from a female donor with multiple sclerosis, enrolled in a pregnancy study. Both conserved end residues are part of each CDR3. A D gene is named only where the DNA matches it firmly. Expanded clones get a size class; other rows say once, few or many, or leave the size out.

d_gene: TRBD2
j_gene: TRBJ2-1
v_gene: TRBV19
abundance: -
CDR3nt: TGTGCCAGTAGTCGCAGGACTAGCGGGAAGGTAACTGAGCAGTTCTTC
CDR3aa: CASSRRTSGKVTEQFF

d_gene: -
j_gene: TRBJ1-2
v_gene: TRBV11-2
abundance: -
CDR3nt: TGTGCCAGCAGCTTGGCAGGGAATGGCTACACCTTC
CDR3aa: CASSLAGNGYTF

d_gene: TRBD2
j_gene: TRBJ2-1
v_gene: TRBV7-2
abundance: once
CDR3nt: TGTGCCAGCAGCATGGGGACTAGAGGTGAGCAGTTCTTC
CDR3aa: CASSMGTRGEQFF

d_gene: TRBD1
j_gene: TRBJ1-1
v_gene: TRBV28
abundance: -
CDR3nt: TGTGCCAGCAGTTTTCTTCAGGGGGTGAACACTGAAGCTTTCTTT
CDR3aa: CASSFLQGVNTEAFF

d_gene: TRBD1
j_gene: TRBJ1-2
v_gene: TRBV19
abundance: -
CDR3nt: TGTGCCAGTAGTAGGGACAGGGGCGTTGACGGCTATGGCTACACCTTC
CDR3aa: CASSRDRGVDGYGYTF

d_gene: -
j_gene: TRBJ1-4
v_gene: TRBV5-8
abundance: -
CDR3nt: TGTGCCAGCAGCTTGGGGCGCGGCGGTGAAAAACTGTTTTTT
CDR3aa: CASSLGRGGEKLFF

d_gene: -
j_gene: TRBJ1-3
v_gene: TRBV30
abundance: -
CDR3nt: TGTTCTTTAAGGAGGTCGAGCTCTGGAAACACCATATATTTT
CDR3aa: CSLRRSSSGNTIYF

d_gene: TRBD2
j_gene: TRBJ2-7
v_gene: TRBV11-2
abundance: -
CDR3nt: TGTGCCAGCAGCAAACTAGCGGGAGATGACGAGCAGTACTTC
CDR3aa: CASSKLAGDDEQYF

d_gene: TRBD1
j_gene: TRBJ1-4
v_gene: TRBV5-6
abundance: -
CDR3nt: TGTGCCAGCAGCTTAGGACAGGCCCCAGAAAAACTGTTTTTT
CDR3aa: CASSLGQAPEKLFF

d_gene: TRBD2
j_gene: TRBJ2-3
v_gene: TRBV30
abundance: -
CDR3nt: TGTGCCTGGAGTCCCCATAGCGGGCGGGGCACAGATACGCAGTATTTT
CDR3aa: CAWSPHSGRGTDTQYF

d_gene: TRBD2
j_gene: TRBJ2-3
v_gene: TRBV30
abundance: -
CDR3nt: TGTGCCTATTCCGAGCGGGAGGGGAGGGCAGATACGCAGTATTTT
CDR3aa: CAYSEREGRADTQYF

d_gene: -
j_gene: TRBJ2-7
v_gene: TRBV7-2
abundance: -
CDR3nt: TGTGCCAGCAGCCCCCGAGGAGCCTACGAGCAGTACTTC
CDR3aa: CASSPRGAYEQYF

d_gene: TRBD1
j_gene: TRBJ1-1
v_gene: TRBV19
abundance: -
CDR3nt: TGTGCCAGTAGTATGCGGATGGGACAGGGAGAAGCTTTCTTT
CDR3aa: CASSMRMGQGEAFF

d_gene: TRBD2
j_gene: TRBJ2-4
v_gene: TRBV5-4
abundance: -
CDR3nt: TGTGCCAGCAGCTTGGTTCGGTGGCTAGCGGGGGGGGTAGCCAAAAACATTCAGTACTTC
CDR3aa: CASSLVRWLAGGVAKNIQYF

d_gene: -
j_gene: TRBJ2-7
v_gene: TRBV5-1
abundance: once
CDR3nt: TGCGCCAGCAGCTTGGTCCCGAGAGGGGGTAACGAGCAGTACTTC
CDR3aa: CASSLVPRGGNEQYF

d_gene: TRBD2
j_gene: TRBJ2-3
v_gene: TRBV10-3
abundance: once
CDR3nt: TGTGCCATCAGGAGTAGCGGGTCTAGCACAGATACGCAGTATTTT
CDR3aa: CAIRSSGSSTDTQYF

d_gene: TRBD1
j_gene: TRBJ1-2
v_gene: TRBV2
abundance: -
CDR3nt: TGTGCCAGCAGCCGGACAGGAGTTAACTATGGCTACACCTTC
CDR3aa: CASSRTGVNYGYTF

d_gene: -
j_gene: TRBJ2-7
v_gene: TRBV6-5
abundance: -
CDR3nt: TGTGCCAGCAGTTACGCTACCGCCTACGAGCAGTACTTC
CDR3aa: CASSYATAYEQYF

d_gene: -
j_gene: TRBJ1-4
v_gene: TRBV5-1
abundance: -
CDR3nt: TGCGCCAGCAGCCCGGACGGGGATAATGAAAAACTGTTTTTT
CDR3aa: CASSPDGDNEKLFF